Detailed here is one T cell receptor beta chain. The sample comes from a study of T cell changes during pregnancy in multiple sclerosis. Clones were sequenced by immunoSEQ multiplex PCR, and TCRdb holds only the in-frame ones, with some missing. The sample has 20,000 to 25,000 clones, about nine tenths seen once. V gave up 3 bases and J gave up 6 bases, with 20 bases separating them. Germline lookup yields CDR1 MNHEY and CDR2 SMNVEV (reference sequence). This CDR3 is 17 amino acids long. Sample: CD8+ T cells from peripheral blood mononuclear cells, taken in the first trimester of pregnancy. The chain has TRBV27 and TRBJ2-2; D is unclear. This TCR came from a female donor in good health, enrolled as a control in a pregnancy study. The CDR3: CASSFWPEAREAGELFF. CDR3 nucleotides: TGTGCCAGCAGTTTTTGGCCCGAAGCCCGAGAGGCCGGGGAGCTGTTTTTT.